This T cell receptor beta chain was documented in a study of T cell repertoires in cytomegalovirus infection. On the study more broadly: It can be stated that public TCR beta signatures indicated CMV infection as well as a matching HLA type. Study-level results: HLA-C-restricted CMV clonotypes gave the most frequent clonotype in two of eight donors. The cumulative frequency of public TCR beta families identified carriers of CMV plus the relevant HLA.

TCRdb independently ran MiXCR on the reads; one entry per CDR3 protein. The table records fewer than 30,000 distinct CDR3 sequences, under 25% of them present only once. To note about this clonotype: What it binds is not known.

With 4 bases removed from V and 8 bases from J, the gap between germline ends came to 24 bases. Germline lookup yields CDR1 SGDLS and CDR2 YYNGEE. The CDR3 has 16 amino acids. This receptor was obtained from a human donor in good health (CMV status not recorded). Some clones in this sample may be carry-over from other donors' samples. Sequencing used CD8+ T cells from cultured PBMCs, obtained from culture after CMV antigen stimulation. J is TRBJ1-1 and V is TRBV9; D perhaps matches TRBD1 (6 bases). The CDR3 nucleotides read TGTGCCAGCAGCACCCGGACAGATAACTTGGCATGGGAAGCTTTCTTT. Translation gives CASSTRTDNLAWEAFF.